There are many counts of the clone carrying this T cell receptor (beta chain). Its antigen remains unidentified. This record comes from a study of T cells after yellow fever vaccination. Findings and limits, study-wide: Some clonotypes, a small share, were shared between CD4 and CD8 compartments. FACS-sorted repertoires could harbor abundant contaminating bulk-population clonotypes.

The CDR3 runs to 14 residues. Germline V lookup: CDR1 SGHTA, CDR2 FQGNSA. Trimming stripped 5 bases from V and 2 bases from J, with 12 bases between. TCRdb reanalysed the 5' RACE reads using MiXCR and keeps one entry per CDR3 protein. The sample has 200,000 to 250,000 distinct CDR3 sequences, approximately 3% seen once. The starting material was CD4+ T cells sorted from PBMCs, obtained 10 days after the yellow fever booster vaccination. This receptor was identified in a man aged 18 to 30 who received the YFV17D yellow fever vaccine. This chain connects TRBV7-2 to TRBJ2-5; tentatively, D is TRBD2 (6 bases). The CDR3 reads CASSPLGGQETQYF. Written as DNA, the CDR3 is TGTGCCAGCAGCCCACTAGGAGGGCAAGAGACCCAGTACTTC.